Presented here are 30 T cell receptor beta chains from one specimen sequenced in a study of beta chain features in type 1 diabetes listed by TCRdb under 2018. The paper as a whole reports these results and caveats: In all four CD4+ subsets, TCRB CDR3 length was moderately but significantly shorter in type 1 diabetes patients.

No antigen is known for these receptors. Libraries were prepared through the immunoSEQ multiplex PCR assay. All of the isolated RNA was reverse transcribed with the High Capacity cDNA Reverse Transcription Kit, so expressed TCRB transcripts were sequenced. TCRdb took this table from immuneACCESS and kept in-frame rearrangements with V and J called. Such tables lack part of the clones; where checked against another copy, unresolved V genes explain under half of the gap, and the rest is unexplained. This sample holds approximately 15,000 clones; more than 65% were observed only once. Of the sample, approximately 2.7% is held by the ten largest clones. What was sequenced was Tregs from blood. What the cell subset or site label conveys for this sample: regulatory CD4+ T cells. Receptors originate from a man in his thirties or forties with type 1 diabetes.

The chain combines TRBV5-1 with TRBJ2-3; D is ambiguous. This CDR3 is built from 15 residues. Germline-derived CDR1 and CDR2 are SGHRS and YFSETQ. V was pared by 0 bases and J by 1 base, with 9 bases between. The CDR3: CASSLGLRRTDTQYF. CDR3 coding DNA: TGCGCCAGCAGCTTGGGCCTGAGGCGCACAGATACGCAGTATTTT.

The chain uses TRBV6-5 and TRBJ2-3, with D tentatively TRBD2 (6 bases). CDR3 length: 12 residues. The germline V gene encodes CDR1 MNHEY and CDR2 SVGAGI. V was trimmed by 2 bases and J by 7 bases, leaving 7 bases between them. CDR3 residues: CASSYGGYTQYF. DNA for the CDR3: TGTGCCAGCAGTTACGGGGGGTATACGCAGTATTTT.

The J gene is TRBJ1-3, the V gene TRBV29-1, with unresolved D. This CDR3 region has 12 residues. Trimming shortened V by 0 bases and J by 7 bases, and 7 bases separated the two germline ends. From germline, CDR1 is SQVTM and CDR2 ANQGSEA. The CDR3 loop is CSVEDGVNTIYF. The DNA for the CDR3 is TGCAGCGTTGAAGACGGAGTTAACACCATATATTTT.

The chain couples TRBV5-1 to TRBJ2-3, with D perhaps TRBD1 (5 bases). CDR1 and CDR2 (germline): SGHRS, YFSETQ. The CDR3 extends over 14 amino acids. The V end was cut by 0 bases, the J end by 2 bases, with 7 bases between. The CDR3 DNA sequence: TGCGCCAGCAGCTTGGACAGGAACACAGATACGCAGTATTTT. As protein: CASSLDRNTDTQYF. The full variable domain, completed using reference TRBV5-1 and TRBJ2-3, is KAGVTQTPRYLIKTRGQQVTLSCSPISGHRSVSWYQQTPGQGLQFLFEYFSETQRNKGNFPGRFSGRQFSNSRSEMNVSTLELGDSALYLCASSLDRNTDTQYFGPGTRLTVL.

The sample holds a few counts of this clone. This chain links TRBV7-2 with TRBJ2-7; 14 bases line up with TRBD2. The CDR3 is 15 residues long. The J segment lost 6 bases and the V segment lost 3 bases, leaving 4 bases of the junction unmatched. Germline values: CDR1 SGHTA, CDR2 FQGNSA. CDR3 region: CASSLEGLAGVEQYF. The CDR3 DNA reads TGTGCCAGCAGCTTGGAGGGACTAGCGGGAGTCGAGCAGTACTTC. Full variable domain (missing parts from reference TRBV7-2 and TRBJ2-7): GAGVSQSPSNKVTEKGKDVELRCDPISGHTALYWYRQSLGQGLEFLIYFQGNSAPDKSGLPSDRFSAERTGGSVSTLTIQRTQQEDSAVYLCASSLEGLAGVEQYFGPGTRLTVT.

This clone was seen a handful of times. The chain links TRBV9 to TRBJ2-2; the D gene is possibly TRBD2 (6 bases). V was clipped by 2 bases and J by 4 bases, with 12 bases between them. CDR1 SGDLS and CDR2 YYNGEE come from the germline V gene. The CDR3 is 15 amino acids. In DNA form, the CDR3 reads TGTGCCAGCAGCGTGGAGGGATTTGGCACCGGGGAGCTGTTTTTT. Encoded protein: CASSVEGFGTGELFF.

J is TRBJ1-1 and V is TRBV10-3; possible D gene TRBD1, 5 bases. This CDR3 comprises 12 residues. Germline V gene data show CDR1 as ENHRY and CDR2 as SYGVKD. The V end lost 10 bases, the J end lost 2 bases, and 11 bases lay between the germline ends. The CDR3 nucleotides are TGTGCCACGAGCGGGGCAAACACTGAAGCTTTCTTT. Translated, it gives CATSGANTEAFF.

V and J are TRBV10-3 and TRBJ2-7; 8 nucleotides align to TRBD1. Looked up from germline, CDR1 is ENHRY and CDR2 is SYGVKD. The CDR3 consists of 16 residues. Germline trimming cut 0 bases from V and 3 bases from J; bases unmatched to any gene: 7. The CDR3 reads CAISESTGAYVYEQYF. The DNA of the CDR3 is TGTGCCATCAGTGAGTCGACAGGGGCCTACGTCTACGAGCAGTACTTC.

The gene calls are TRBV4-1 and TRBJ1-2, with 7 bases lining up with TRBD1. Trimming removed 5 bases from V and 4 bases from J; junction bases left unmatched: 4. The germline V gene encodes CDR1 MGHRA and CDR2 YSYEKL. This CDR3 has 13 residues. CDR3 nucleotides: TGCGCCAGCAGCGCCGGGACAGTCTATGGCTACACCTTC. Its translation is CASSAGTVYGYTF.

This clone was counted between two and nine times. This sequence joins TRBV7-2 and TRBJ2-1, with D perhaps TRBD2 (5 bases). The CDR3 consists of 15 residues. In germline, CDR1 is SGHTA, CDR2 FQGNSA. V lost 0 bases and J lost 2, with 8 bases in between. CDR3 loop: CASSLASGTYNEQFF. In DNA, the CDR3 is TGTGCCAGCAGCTTAGCGAGCGGAACCTACAATGAGCAGTTCTTC.

The V gene is TRBV11-2, the J gene TRBJ2-7, with 7 bases that match TRBD1. CDR3 length: 15 amino acids. The J segment lost 4 bases and the V segment lost 2 bases, leaving 8 bases of the junction unmatched. The germline V gene has CDR1 SGHAT and CDR2 FQNNGV. CDR3 sequence: CASSLSVGGQYEQYF. The CDR3 nucleotides are TGTGCCAGCAGCTTAAGCGTAGGGGGCCAGTACGAGCAGTACTTC.

CDR3 in amino acids: CASSSTHERGIQFF. In DNA, the CDR3 is TGTGCCAGCAGCTCCACCCATGAGCGGGGGATACAGTTCTTC. The chain couples TRBV7-2 to TRBJ2-1, with 8 bases matching TRBD2. CDR3 size: 14 residues. CDR1 SGHTA and CDR2 FQGNSA come from the germline V gene. V lost 4 bases, J lost 13 bases, and 12 bases stayed unmatched.

The chain uses TRBV25-1 and TRBJ2-2; 10 bases fit TRBD1. With 7 bases clipped from V and 5 bases from J, the junction kept 4 bases outside the gene matches. Germline assignment: CDR1 MGHDK and CDR2 SYGVNS. The CDR3 length is 14 residues. CDR3 sequence reads: CASTRTGGTGELFF. The CDR3 DNA reads TGTGCCAGCACTCGGACAGGGGGAACCGGGGAGCTGTTTTTT.

The chain has TRBV10-3 and TRBJ1-2, with D unclear. Trimming took off 7 bases at V and 3 bases at J, with 6 bases between the two ends. CDR1 is ENHRY and CDR2 is SYGVKD in the germline V gene. This CDR3 spans 11 amino acids. CDR3 in amino acids: CAITGDYGYTF. As DNA, the CDR3 is TGTGCCATCACGGGAGACTATGGCTACACCTTC.

V gene TRBV5-1 combines with J gene TRBJ2-2; 7 bases map to TRBD1. Germline CDR1 reads SGHRS; CDR2 reads YFSETQ. This CDR3 spans 15 amino acids. The trim removed 0 bases at V and 3 bases at J, leaving 2 bases unmatched. The CDR3 sequence: CASSLVGTDTGELFF. DNA of the CDR3: TGCGCCAGCAGCTTGGTCGGGACAGACACCGGGGAGCTGTTTTTT.

The V gene is TRBV30, the J gene TRBJ1-5, with D possibly being TRBD1 (6 bases). The CDR3 is 16 residues long. Germline CDR1 reads GTSNPN; CDR2 reads SVGIG (reference sequence). V lost 1 base and J lost 0, with 13 bases in between. This chain's CDR3 is CAWSGAGAASNQPQHF. The CDR3 DNA sequence: TGTGCCTGGAGTGGGGCGGGGGCCGCTAGCAATCAGCCCCAGCATTTT.

V gene TRBV4-2 combines with J gene TRBJ2-5; TRBD2 might be the D (6 bases). Trimming cost V 0 bases and J 0 bases, with 8 bases left between them. Germline loops: CDR1 LGHNA, CDR2 YNFKEQ. This CDR3 has 15 amino acids. CDR3 amino acids: CASSQDGGYQETQYF. The CDR3 nucleotides are TGTGCCAGCAGCCAAGATGGGGGGTACCAAGAGACCCAGTACTTC.

This chain joins TRBV5-6 and TRBJ2-5; 14 bases map to TRBD2. The CDR3 is 17 residues long. The trim removed 0 bases at V and 0 bases at J, leaving 1 base unmatched. CDR1 and CDR2 (germline): SGHDT, YYEEEE. As DNA, the CDR3 is TGTGCCAGCAGCTTGGGACTAGCGGGGGGGTACCAAGAGACCCAGTACTTC. Translation gives CASSLGLAGGYQETQYF.

The chain uses TRBV2 and TRBJ1-1; D not resolved. Trimming shortened V by 8 bases and J by 3 bases, and 10 bases separated the two germline ends. CDR1 is SNHLY and CDR2 is FYNNEI in the germline V gene. CDR3 length: 12 residues. CDR3 residues: CASLGGYTEAFF. The CDR3 coding sequence is TGTGCCAGCTTAGGAGGGTACACTGAAGCTTTCTTT.

The chain links TRBV7-2 to TRBJ2-7; D remains unclear. Germline CDR1 is SGHTA and CDR2 is FQGNSA. V was cut by 0 bases and J by 6 bases, with 3 bases left in between. This CDR3 is 11 amino acids long. The CDR3 DNA is TGTGCCAGCAGCTTAGCGCGCGAGCAGTACTTC. It yields the protein CASSLAREQYF.

V usage is TRBV5-1 and J usage is TRBJ2-7, with 8 bases fitting TRBD1. Germline-derived CDR1 and CDR2 are SGHRS and YFSETQ. The V and J ends lost 0 bases and 0 bases, in that order; junction bases with no gene match: 8. The CDR3 consists of 17 residues. The CDR3 region has the DNA TGCGCCAGCAGCTTGGAGGCAGGGGGCGGCAGCTCCTACGAGCAGTACTTC. Protein sequence: CASSLEAGGGSSYEQYF. Together with reference TRBV5-1 and TRBJ2-7, the CDR3 gives the full variable domain: KAGVTQTPRYLIKTRGQQVTLSCSPISGHRSVSWYQQTPGQGLQFLFEYFSETQRNKGNFPGRFSGRQFSNSRSEMNVSTLELGDSALYLCASSLEAGGGSSYEQYFGPGTRLTVT.

The V call is TRBV6-5, the J call TRBJ1-1; tentative D call: TRBD1 (6 bases). CDR3 size: 14 residues. CDR1 MNHEY and CDR2 SVGAGI come from the germline V gene. Trimming pared 4 bases from V and 8 bases from J, leaving 17 bases between. The CDR3 coding sequence is TGTGCCAGCAGTTCTATCCTCTGGACAGCCGAAGCTTTCTTT. Translating it yields CASSSILWTAEAFF.

This chain links TRBV7-8 with TRBJ2-7; TRBD1 aligns across 9 bases. Unmatched junction bases numbered 6, after V lost 6 bases and J lost 3 bases. CDR1 is SGHVS, CDR2 FQNEAQ, per germline. The CDR3 is 14 residues long. CDR3 in amino acids: CASSPGTGIYEQYF. The CDR3 DNA is TGTGCCAGCAGTCCCGGGACAGGGATCTACGAGCAGTACTTC.

V gene TRBV6-6 combines with J gene TRBJ2-7, with D unclear. The germline V gene encodes CDR1 MNHNY and CDR2 SVGAGI (reference sequence). V lost 6 bases and J 3 bases, leaving 9 bases between the germline ends. This CDR3 is built from 12 residues. In DNA, the CDR3 is TGTGCCAGCAGGGAAAACAGCTACGAGCAGTACTTC. Encoded protein: CASRENSYEQYF.

The chain links TRBV7-2 to TRBJ1-4, with 7 bases lining up with TRBD1. Trimming cost V 5 bases and J 4 bases; bases outside gene matches: 4. In germline, CDR1 is SGHTA, CDR2 FQGNSA. This CDR3 has 14 amino acids. CDR3 coding DNA: TGTGCCAGCAGCCGGGACAGCCATAATGAAAAACTGTTTTTT. Its translation: CASSRDSHNEKLFF.

The chain has TRBV5-1 and TRBJ1-2; D possibly corresponds to TRBD1 (6 bases). The CDR3 contains 13 residues. Per the germline V gene, CDR1 is SGHRS and CDR2 is YFSETQ. Trimming cost V 4 bases and J 6 bases, with 13 bases left between them. In DNA form, the CDR3 reads TGCGCCAGCAGCCAACAGGGTGGGGATGGCTACACCTTC. It yields the protein CASSQQGGDGYTF.

The chain couples TRBV5-6 to TRBJ1-5; unclear D gene. This CDR3 region has 14 residues. With 2 bases removed from V and 2 bases from J, the gap between germline ends came to 8 bases. Germline lookup yields CDR1 SGHDT and CDR2 YYEEEE. The CDR3 DNA sequence: TGTGCCAGCAGCTTCCGACTTGGCAATCAGCCCCAGCATTTT. Amino acid sequence: CASSFRLGNQPQHF.

The chain joins TRBV2 to TRBJ2-3; D unclear. Trimming took off 5 bases at V and 2 bases at J, with 2 bases between the two ends. Germline lookup yields CDR1 SNHLY and CDR2 FYNNEI. This CDR3 has 11 residues. As DNA, the CDR3 is TGTGCCAGCAGTCTCACAGATACGCAGTATTTT. Amino acid sequence: CASSLTDTQYF.

This chain uses TRBV25-1 with TRBJ2-5; TRBD2 matches at 10 bases. This CDR3 is 17 amino acids long. V dropped 2 bases and J dropped 4; count of bases not matched to a gene: 10. Germline assignment: CDR1 MGHDK and CDR2 SYGVNS. The CDR3 DNA is TGTGCCAGCAGTGAACCGACGAGCGGGGGGGTCAGAGAGACCCAGTACTTC. As protein: CASSEPTSGGVRETQYF.

This clone was observed once. The V gene is TRBV10-3, the J gene TRBJ2-7; weak D call: TRBD2 (6 bases). CDR1 and CDR2 (germline): ENHRY, SYGVKD. The CDR3 consists of 12 residues. With 4 bases removed from V and 12 bases from J, the gap between germline ends came to 16 bases. As DNA, the CDR3 is TGTGCCATCAGTGCCGCCGGCGGGGTGCCGTACTTC. Protein sequence: CAISAAGGVPYF.